One sample yielded the 23 T cell receptor beta chains listed below, sequenced in a study of blood T cell repertoires in COVID-19 (dated by TCRdb to 2019 to 2021). Library prep was done by the immunoSEQ multiplex PCR assay. This immuneACCESS table, as held by TCRdb, lists in-frame sequences with V and J called but not all clones. Of the missing ones, under half trace to an unresolved V gene in checked studies; the others have no known cause. The sample profile shows 400,000 or so clones; around 87% of them were found once. Of the sample, under 3% falls within the top ten clones. The sample taken for sequencing was peripheral blood. The receptors shown here come from a human donor in a cohort sampled during active COVID-19.

The J gene is TRBJ2-5, the V gene TRBV7-8; D possibly corresponds to TRBD2 (7 bases). Trimming stripped 8 bases from V and 5 bases from J, with 18 bases between. CDR1 and CDR2 (germline): SGHVS, FQNEAQ. The CDR3 spans 14 residues. The CDR3 spells CASWGGGPLETQYF. The CDR3 nucleotides are TGTGCCAGCTGGGGCGGGGGCCCTCTCGAGACCCAGTACTTC.

The chain links TRBV28 to TRBJ1-4; 7 bases agree with TRBD1. The junction had 5 bases not matched to a gene; V was cut back by 10 bases and J by 3 bases. Germline loops: CDR1 MDHEN, CDR2 SYDVKM. The CDR3 covers 13 residues. The CDR3 DNA reads as TGTGCCACTTCGGGACAGCCTAATGAAAAACTGTTTTTT. This codes for CATSGQPNEKLFF.

This clone was seen once. The chain uses TRBV27 and TRBJ2-6; a weak D match, TRBD1 (5 bases). This CDR3 region has 18 residues. CDR1 and CDR2 (germline): MNHEY, SMNVEV (reference sequence). Trimming cost V 0 bases and J 1 base, with 13 bases left between them. As DNA, the CDR3 is TGTGCCAGCAGTTTATCAAGGGGCTATTCTTCTGGGGCCAACGTCCTGACTTTC. Translating it yields CASSLSRGYSSGANVLTF.

J is TRBJ1-5 and V is TRBV27; D gene uncertain. Germline CDR1 is MNHEY and CDR2 is SMNVEV (reference sequence). V was pared by 6 bases and J by 2 bases, with 14 bases between. CDR3 size: 15 residues. In DNA, the CDR3 is TGTGCCAGCAGCTCCGGCGATCGGGGCAATCAGCCCCAGCATTTT. This encodes CASSSGDRGNQPQHF.

The gene calls are TRBV29-1 and TRBJ2-7, with 12 bases aligning to TRBD2. Unmatched junction bases numbered 6, after V lost 2 bases and J lost 7 bases. Germline V gene sequence: CDR1 SQVTM, CDR2 ANQGSEA. This CDR3 region has 14 residues. The CDR3 sequence is CSVEPNLAGGEQYF. The CDR3 bases are TGCAGCGTTGAACCCAACCTAGCGGGAGGGGAGCAGTACTTC.

This chain uses TRBV27 with TRBJ2-7; 10 bases map to TRBD1. With 6 bases clipped from V and 3 bases from J, the junction kept 14 bases outside the gene matches. The CDR3 runs 17 residues. Germline-derived CDR1 and CDR2 are MNHEY and SMNVEV (reference sequence). CDR3 region: CASSPRVRQGANYEQYF. CDR3 DNA: TGTGCCAGCAGCCCCAGAGTACGACAGGGGGCCAACTACGAGCAGTACTTC.

The CDR3 spells CASSLDGENNEQFF. In nucleotides, the CDR3 is TGTGCCAGCAGCTTGGACGGGGAAAACAATGAGCAGTTCTTC. J is TRBJ2-1 and V is TRBV5-4; a possible D gene is TRBD2 (5 bases). The CDR3 is 14 amino acids. V lost 0 bases and J 5 bases, leaving 9 bases between the germline ends. Germline CDR1 SGHNT, CDR2 YYREEE (reference sequence).

The chain joins TRBV14 to TRBJ1-1; no reliable D call. V was pared by 0 bases and J by 0 bases, with 5 bases between. Germline V gene sequence: CDR1 SGHDN, CDR2 FVKESK. This CDR3 contains 14 residues. Here the CDR3 DNA reads TGTGCCAGCAGCCAAGACGAGGTGAACACTGAAGCTTTCTTT. Its protein product is CASSQDEVNTEAFF.

V and J are TRBV6-5 and TRBJ1-6, with 7 bases matching TRBD1. The CDR3 totals 14 residues. Unmatched junction bases numbered 6, after V lost 6 bases and J lost 7 bases. Germline V gene sequence: CDR1 MNHEY, CDR2 SVGAGI. The DNA for the CDR3 is TGTGCCAGCAGCGGCGACAGGGAAAATTCACCCCTCCACTTT. Its translation: CASSGDRENSPLHF.

This chain joins TRBV27 and TRBJ2-7; 11 nucleotides agree with TRBD2. This CDR3 has 18 residues. V dropped 7 bases and J dropped 0; count of bases not matched to a gene: 14. CDR1 is MNHEY and CDR2 is SMNVEV in the germline V gene (reference sequence). Here the CDR3 reads CASTPPAPGLADSYEQYF. CDR3 nucleotides: TGTGCCAGCACCCCCCCGGCCCCGGGACTAGCGGACTCCTACGAGCAGTACTTC.

The rearrangement uses TRBV13 and TRBJ2-1; TRBD2 might be the D (6 bases). The V gene's germline CDR1 is PRHDT and CDR2 FYEKMQ (reference sequence). This CDR3 is 16 amino acids long. The V and J ends lost 1 base and 3 bases respectively, with 13 bases between them. CDR3 nucleotide sequence: TGTGCCAGCAGCTTAGTTCCGGGAGACCTCTACAATGAGCAGTTCTTC. Translation: CASSLVPGDLYNEQFF.

This chain joins TRBV27 and TRBJ2-7, with D possibly TRBD2 on 6 matching bases. Between the trimmed V and J ends, which lost 5 bases and 6 bases, there was a span of 11 bases. CDR1 is MNHEY, CDR2 SMNVEV, per germline (reference sequence). The CDR3 is made up of 12 amino acids. The CDR3: CASSGIGGEQYF. The DNA for the CDR3 is TGTGCCAGCAGTGGGATCGGGGGCGAGCAGTACTTC.

Notes on this clone: This could be a read error, since a much larger clone is one nucleotide away. The J gene is TRBJ1-1, the V gene TRBV7-2; 7 bases are a match to TRBD1. Germline values: CDR1 SGHTA, CDR2 FQGNSA. The junction had 2 bases not matched to a gene; V was cut back by 5 bases and J by 2 bases. The CDR3 extends over 13 amino acids. The DNA of the CDR3 is TGTGCCAGCAGCCGGGACAGAAACACTGAAGCTTTCTTT. This translates into CASSRDRNTEAFF.

CDR3 loop: CASSLTPSGDPYNEQFF. CDR3 DNA sequence: TGTGCCAGCAGCTTAACCCCTAGCGGGGATCCCTACAATGAGCAGTTCTTC. V and J are TRBV7-3 and TRBJ2-1, with 9 positions matching TRBD2. Losses at the gene ends were 0 bases for V and 2 bases for J; bases not matched to a gene: 5. This CDR3 contains 17 residues. Germline V CDR1 and CDR2: SGHTA, FQGTGA. The variable domain in full, with the rest retrieved from reference TRBV7-3 and TRBJ2-1, is GAGVSQTPSNKVTEKGKYVELRCDPISGHTALYWYRQSLGQGPEFLIYFQGTGAADDSGLPNDRFFAVRPEGSVSTLKIQRTERGDSAVYLCASSLTPSGDPYNEQFFGPGTRLTVL.

A word on this clone: The same CDR3 can be traced to other DNA sequences in this sample. This chain links TRBV11-2 with TRBJ2-7; D is possibly TRBD1 (5 bases). The length of the CDR3 is 13 residues. V was trimmed by 1 base and J by 4 bases, leaving 8 bases between them. CDR1 and CDR2 from the germline V gene are SGHAT and FQNNGV. The CDR3 region has the DNA TGTGCCAGCAGCTTAGGACAGCCGTACGAGCAGTACTTC. As protein: CASSLGQPYEQYF.

V is TRBV6-5 and J is TRBJ2-7; maybe TRBD1 (7 bases). The V gene lost 6 bases and the J gene lost 0 bases, with 15 bases spanning the gap. Looked up from germline, CDR1 is MNHEY and CDR2 is SVGAGI. The CDR3 covers 15 residues. CDR3 sequence: CASRARQGGSYEQYF. The CDR3 DNA reads TGTGCCAGCAGGGCCCGCCAGGGGGGCTCCTACGAGCAGTACTTC.

This clone was recorded once. J is TRBJ1-3 and V is TRBV19, with D possibly TRBD1 on 6 matching bases. The V and J ends lost 7 bases and 3 bases respectively, with 16 bases between them. This CDR3 region has 15 residues. CDR1 is LNHDA and CDR2 is SQIVND in the germline V gene (reference sequence). The CDR3 loop is CASTSTGTSGNTIYF. CDR3 nucleotides: TGTGCCAGTACTTCGACAGGTACTAGTGGAAACACCATATATTTT.

This rearrangement joins TRBV7-7 to TRBJ2-5; 12 bases align to TRBD2. With V trimmed by 0 bases and J by 4 bases, 3 bases remained unmatched. Germline assignment: CDR1 SSHAT and CDR2 FNYEAQ (reference sequence). CDR3 length: 16 amino acids. The CDR3 DNA reads TGTGCCAGCAGCTTAGCGCCGGGACTAGCGGGAGAGACCCAGTACTTC. Amino acids: CASSLAPGLAGETQYF.

The V and J genes are TRBV5-5 and TRBJ2-7, with D possibly matching TRBD2 (5 bases). The CDR3 is 17 residues long. CDR1 SGHKS and CDR2 YYEKEE come from the germline V gene (reference sequence). V was pared by 0 bases and J by 3 bases, with 19 bases between. CDR3 in DNA: TGTGCCAGCAGCTTGGCCGCGGGTACGGAAAATAACTACGAGCAGTACTTC. This translates into CASSLAAGTENNYEQYF.

This clone was recorded a few times. The chain is built from TRBV10-3 and TRBJ1-1, with 10 bases lining up with TRBD1. After removal of 10 bases from V and 3 bases from J, the junction contained 5 bases not matched to a gene. The CDR3 is 13 amino acids. Germline CDR1 ENHRY, CDR2 SYGVKD. The CDR3 loop is CATSDRGDTEAFF. The CDR3 DNA sequence: TGTGCCACCTCGGACAGGGGGGACACTGAAGCTTTCTTT.

This rearrangement joins TRBV6-2 or TRBV6-3 to TRBJ2-7; possible D gene TRBD1, 6 bases. This CDR3 spans 14 amino acids. V was shortened by 2 bases and J by 6 bases, with 14 bases between the two germline ends. CDR1 is MNHEY and CDR2 is SVGEGT in the germline V gene. The CDR3 nucleotides read TGTGCCAGCAGTTACGGGACATATATTTTCGAGCAGTACTTC. As protein: CASSYGTYIFEQYF.

A single count supports this clone. The V gene is TRBV2, the J gene TRBJ1-5; 7 nucleotides line up with TRBD1. Trimming removed 4 bases from V and 4 bases from J; junction bases left unmatched: 4. Germline assignment: CDR1 SNHLY and CDR2 FYNNEI. There are 14 residues in the CDR3. Here the CDR3 reads CASSADRENQPQHF. CDR3 coding DNA: TGTGCCAGCAGTGCTGACAGGGAAAATCAGCCCCAGCATTTT. The full variable domain, rest sourced from reference TRBV2 and TRBJ1-5, is EPEVTQTPSHQVTQMGQEVILRCVPISNHLYFYWYRQILGQKVEFLVSFYNNEISEKSEIFDDQFSVERPDGSNFTLKIRSTKLEDSAMYFCASSADRENQPQHFGDGTRLSIL.

J is TRBJ2-3 and V is TRBV30; 10 bases align to TRBD2. The J segment lost 6 bases and the V segment lost 2 bases, leaving 11 bases of the junction unmatched. Germline lookup yields CDR1 GTSNPN and CDR2 SVGIG (reference sequence). The CDR3 covers 16 residues. The CDR3, as DNA: TGTGCCTGGAGTTGGGAATTAGCGGGAGGTATGGATACGCAGTATTTT. Its protein product is CAWSWELAGGMDTQYF.